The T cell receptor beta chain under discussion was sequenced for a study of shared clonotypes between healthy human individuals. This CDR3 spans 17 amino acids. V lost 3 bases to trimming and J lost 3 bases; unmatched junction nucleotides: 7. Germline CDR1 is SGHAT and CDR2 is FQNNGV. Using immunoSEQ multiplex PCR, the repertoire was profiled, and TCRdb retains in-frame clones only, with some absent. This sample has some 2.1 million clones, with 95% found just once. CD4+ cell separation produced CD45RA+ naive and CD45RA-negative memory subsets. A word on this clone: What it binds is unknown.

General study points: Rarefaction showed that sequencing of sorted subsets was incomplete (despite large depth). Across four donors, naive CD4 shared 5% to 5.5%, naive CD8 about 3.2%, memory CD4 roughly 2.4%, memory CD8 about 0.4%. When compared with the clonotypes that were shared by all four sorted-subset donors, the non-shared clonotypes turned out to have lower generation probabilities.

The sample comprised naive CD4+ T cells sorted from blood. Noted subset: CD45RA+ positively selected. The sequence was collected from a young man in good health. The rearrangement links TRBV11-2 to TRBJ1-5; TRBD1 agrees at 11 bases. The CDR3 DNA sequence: TGTGCCAGCAGCTTTGGACAGGGGGCGCCCCTCAATCAGCCCCAGCATTTT. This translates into CASSFGQGAPLNQPQHF. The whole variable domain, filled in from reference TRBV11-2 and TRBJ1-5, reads EAGVAQSPRYKIIEKRQSVAFWCNPISGHATLYWYQQILGQGPKLLIQFQNNGVVDDSQLPKDRFSAERLKGVDSTLKIQPAKLEDSAVYLCASSFGQGAPLNQPQHFGDGTRLSIL.